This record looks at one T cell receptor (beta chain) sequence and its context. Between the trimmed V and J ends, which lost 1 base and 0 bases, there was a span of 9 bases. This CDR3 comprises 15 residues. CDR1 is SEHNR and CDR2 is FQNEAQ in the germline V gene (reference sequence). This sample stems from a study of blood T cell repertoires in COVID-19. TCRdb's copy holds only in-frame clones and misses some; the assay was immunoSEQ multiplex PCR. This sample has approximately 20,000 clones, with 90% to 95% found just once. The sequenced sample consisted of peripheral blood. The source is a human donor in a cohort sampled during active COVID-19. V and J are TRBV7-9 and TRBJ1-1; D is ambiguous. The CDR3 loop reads CASSLESVLNTEAFF. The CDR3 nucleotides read TGTGCCAGCAGCTTAGAGTCAGTACTGAACACTGAAGCTTTCTTT.